These 18 T cell receptor beta chains were all obtained from the same sample, sequenced in a study of T-cell reconstitution after alpha-beta-depleted transplantation in children. Unique molecular identifiers were built into the TCRbeta library. TCRdb reprocessed the PCR reads with MiXCR, giving one entry per CDR3 protein. The sample shows 200,000 or so distinct CDR3 sequences, under 8.5% of them seen only once. This specimen consisted of PBMCs, obtained before TCRalphabeta/CD19-depleted stem cell transplant. The receptors here all came from a boy aged 2 to 9 with acute lymphoblastic leukemia, due to receive a stem cell transplant.

There are a few counts of this clonotype. The rearrangement uses TRBV7-2 and TRBJ1-6; the D gene is possibly TRBD1 (6 bases). Germline V gene sequence: CDR1 SGHTA, CDR2 FQGNSA. The V end was cut by 2 bases, the J end by 7 bases, with 18 bases between. The CDR3 runs to 17 residues. The CDR3 bases are TGTGCCAGCAGCTTATTTGTCTCTGGGACACGGAATTCACCCCTCCACTTT. It codes for CASSLFVSGTRNSPLHF.

This clonotype was seen only a few times. The rearrangement links TRBV6-4 to TRBJ2-1; D is unclear. The V and J ends lost 2 bases and 3 bases respectively, with 2 bases between them. Germline V lookup: CDR1 MRHNA, CDR2 SNTAGT. CDR3 length equals 12 residues. The CDR3 loop is CASSDNYNEQFF. CDR3 nucleotides: TGTGCCAGCAGTGACAACTACAATGAGCAGTTCTTC.

A note on this clonotype: A much larger clone is a single base away; this may be a read error. For the CDR3, the DNA is TGTGCCACCAGCCGGACAGGGGACCTCATTGAGCAGTTCTTC. Encoded protein: CATSRTGDLIEQFF. This chain joins TRBV24-1 and TRBJ2-1, with 9 bases identical to TRBD1. There are 14 residues in the CDR3. Germline loops: CDR1 KGHDR, CDR2 SFDVKD. J lost 9 bases, V lost 7 bases, and 9 bases had no gene match.

The rearrangement links TRBV20-1 to TRBJ2-5; 8 positions match TRBD2. This CDR3 is 15 amino acids long. The ends lost 6 bases at V and 5 bases at J; junction bases unmatched: 14. CDR1 and CDR2 (germline): DFQATT, SNEGSKA (reference sequence). The CDR3 reads CSAFLSGRGGETQYF. The DNA for the CDR3 is TGCAGTGCGTTTCTGAGCGGGAGAGGTGGGGAGACCCAGTACTTC.

This clonotype has ten or more counts. The rearrangement uses TRBV3-1 and TRBJ2-7; D remains unclear. Trimming left V 0 bases short and J 13 bases short, with 10 bases between. Germline-derived CDR1 and CDR2 are LGHDT and YNNKEL (reference sequence). This CDR3 has 11 residues. CDR3: CASSQEVQVYF. The CDR3 region has the DNA TGTGCCAGCAGCCAAGAGGTTCAGGTCTACTTC.

The chain combines TRBV4-3 with TRBJ2-5; 7 nucleotides agree with TRBD1. The CDR3 covers 18 residues. Per germline, CDR1 LGHNA and CDR2 YSLEER. V lost 0 bases, J lost 4 bases, and 14 bases stayed unmatched. CDR3 coding DNA: TGCGCCAGCAGCCAAGATCATGACCCGGGACAGTGGGGAGAGACCCAGTACTTC. As protein: CASSQDHDPGQWGETQYF.

This clonotype was found many times. The genes are TRBV3-1 and TRBJ2-7, with no clear D. Looked up from germline, CDR1 is LGHDT and CDR2 is YNNKEL (reference sequence). CDR3 length: 14 amino acids. The ends were cut back, 4 bases at V and 2 bases at J, with 12 bases in the middle. CDR3 nucleotide sequence: TGTGCCAGCAGCCTCGGAGACCCGACCTACGAGCAGTACTTC. Amino acid sequence: CASSLGDPTYEQYF.

This clonotype was recorded at least ten times. The chain joins TRBV29-1 to TRBJ2-5; D is tentatively TRBD1 or TRBD2 (5 bases each). The germline V and J ends were trimmed by 5 bases and 10 bases, with 14 bases remaining between them. Looked up from germline, CDR1 is SQVTM and CDR2 is ANQGSEA. This CDR3 is built from 11 residues. This CDR3 is CSVFRDLHQYF. The CDR3 coding sequence is TGCAGCGTTTTCCGGGACCTGCACCAGTACTTC.

This clonotype was picked up many times. The V and J genes are TRBV7-9 and TRBJ2-1; TRBD1 aligns across 8 bases. Germline V gene lookup returns CDR1 SEHNR and CDR2 FQNEAQ (reference sequence). The V segment lost 8 bases and the J segment 8 bases; nucleotides outside the gene matches: 8. CDR3 length equals 13 residues. The CDR3 spells CASVAGGPHEQFF. The CDR3 nucleotides are TGTGCCAGCGTAGCAGGGGGCCCGCATGAGCAGTTCTTC.

The table lists this clonotype with many counts. The genes are TRBV27 and TRBJ1-1; TRBD1 matches at 8 bases. J was trimmed by 6 bases and V by 4 bases; bases with no gene match: 10. In germline, CDR1 is MNHEY, CDR2 SMNVEV (reference sequence). The length of the CDR3 is 15 residues. CDR3 in amino acids: CASSSQGASSAEAFF. The CDR3 coding sequence is TGTGCCAGCAGTTCGCAGGGGGCGAGTTCCGCTGAAGCTTTCTTT.

This chain uses TRBV29-1 with TRBJ2-1, with 7 bases matching TRBD2. There are 17 residues in the CDR3. Germline V gene lookup returns CDR1 SQVTM and CDR2 ANQGSEA. Trimming cost V 7 bases and J 7 bases; bases outside gene matches: 22. The CDR3 reads CSGISAGRSGGSNEQFF. The DNA for the CDR3 is TGCAGCGGGATATCAGCGGGAAGATCTGGTGGGAGTAATGAGCAGTTCTTC.

The chain links TRBV20-1 to TRBJ2-2; 7 bases are shared with TRBD1. There are 13 residues in the CDR3. J lost 9 bases, V lost 6 bases, and 10 bases had no gene match. Germline CDR1 reads DFQATT; CDR2 reads SNEGSKA (reference sequence). The CDR3 DNA is TGCAGTGCCCCCCCGACAGGGCGAAGGGAGCTGTTTTTT. Translating gives CSAPPTGRRELFF.

This clonotype was seen repeatedly, ten times or more. The chain recombines TRBV28 with TRBJ2-5; no firm D call. V was clipped by 3 bases and J by 0 bases, with 11 bases between them. The CDR3 totals 15 residues. Germline lookup yields CDR1 MDHEN and CDR2 SYDVKM. CDR3: CASSFSRPNQETQYF. The CDR3 nucleotides read TGTGCCAGCAGTTTTAGTCGGCCCAACCAAGAGACCCAGTACTTC.

This clonotype has at least ten counts. This chain uses TRBV11-2 with TRBJ1-5, with TRBD1 matching 8 bases. Trimming removed 6 bases from V and 2 bases from J; junction bases left unmatched: 18. The CDR3 has 19 amino acids. Germline V gene lookup returns CDR1 SGHAT and CDR2 FQNNGV. The CDR3 nucleotides are TGTGCCAGCAGTAGAAATGCCGGACAGGGCGCGGGCGGCAATCAGCCCCAGCATTTT. Its protein product is CASSRNAGQGAGGNQPQHF. The full variable domain, in which reference TRBV11-2 and TRBJ1-5 provide the parts outside the CDR3, is EAGVAQSPRYKIIEKRQSVAFWCNPISGHATLYWYQQILGQGPKLLIQFQNNGVVDDSQLPKDRFSAERLKGVDSTLKIQPAKLEDSAVYLCASSRNAGQGAGGNQPQHFGDGTRLSIL.

The sample holds a few counts of this clonotype. The chain combines TRBV20-1 with TRBJ2-2; either TRBD1 or TRBD2 may fit D (5 bases each). The CDR3 is made up of 14 amino acids. Trimming shortened V by 2 bases and J by 6 bases, and 13 bases separated the two germline ends. From germline, CDR1 is DFQATT and CDR2 SNEGSKA (reference sequence). As DNA, the CDR3 is TGCAGTGCTAGATTAGGGGAGCGACCCGGGGAGCTGTTTTTT. It yields the protein CSARLGERPGELFF.

This clonotype has ten or more counts. The rearrangement joins TRBV12-3 or TRBV12-4 to TRBJ1-3; 8 bases are shared with TRBD1. V lost 6 bases, J lost 2 bases, and 6 bases stayed unmatched. CDR3 size: 15 residues. The CDR3 is CASRTLTGAGNTIYF. DNA for the CDR3: TGTGCCAGCAGGACCCTGACAGGGGCTGGAAACACCATATATTTT.

This clonotype was counted at least ten times. The rearrangement joins TRBV4-3 to TRBJ2-1, with a weak D call TRBD2 (6 bases). The CDR3 runs to 16 residues. Germline CDR1 LGHNA, CDR2 YSLEER. V was shortened by 4 bases and J by 4 bases, with 17 bases between the two germline ends. The CDR3 sequence is CASSREPAGIYNEQFF. CDR3 bases: TGCGCCAGCAGCCGAGAGCCGGCGGGGATTTACAATGAGCAGTTCTTC.

This clonotype came up a few times. This chain joins TRBV21-1 and TRBJ2-5; TRBD1 is the table's D call and was not checked against the DNA. TRBV21-1 is a pseudogene locus. CDR3 length: 15 residues. The CDR3 nucleotides are TGTGCCAGCAGCAAAGGTGACAGGGGTAGGAAGACCCAGTACTTC. This encodes CASSKGDRGRKTQYF.